The next 15 T cell receptor beta chains were all read from a single sample in a study of long-term antiretroviral therapy in people with HIV. An immunoSEQ assay, version v3.0, was performed at survey level. TCRdb's table, derived via immunoSEQ multiplex PCR, lists solely in-frame clones and lacks some. This table holds 25,000 to 40,000 clones, roughly 97% found once. The material sequenced was unsorted PBMCs, taken 7.6 years after starting antiretroviral therapy. The source is a young man with HIV.

The chain is built from TRBV14 and TRBJ1-6, with no clear D. Trimming removed 0 bases from V and 6 bases from J, with 3 bases in between. The CDR3 consists of 13 residues. Germline CDR1 is SGHDN and CDR2 is FVKESK. CDR3 bases: TGTGCCAGCAGCCAAGAAATTAATTCACCCCTCCACTTT. Residues: CASSQEINSPLHF.

The V and J genes are TRBV7-9 and TRBJ1-6; weak D call: TRBD1 (5 bases). Germline V gene data show CDR1 as SEHNR and CDR2 as FQNEAQ (reference sequence). Between the trimmed V and J ends, which lost 5 bases and 7 bases, there was a span of 18 bases. The CDR3 contains 16 residues. Here the CDR3 reads CASSATQGVENSPLHF. The DNA for the CDR3 is TGTGCCAGCAGCGCCACCCAGGGAGTTGAGAATTCACCCCTCCACTTT.

J is TRBJ2-7 and V is TRBV5-6, with TRBD1 as a possible D gene (7 bases). The CDR3 is 14 amino acids. Between the trimmed V and J ends, which lost 5 bases and 2 bases, there was a span of 14 bases. From germline, CDR1 is SGHDT and CDR2 YYEEEE. CDR3 region: CASSGGTDPYEQYF. CDR3 coding DNA: TGTGCCAGCAGTGGGGGGACAGACCCCTACGAGCAGTACTTC.

The chain couples TRBV4-1 to TRBJ2-7, with 9 bases fitting TRBD1. The junction had 6 bases not matched to a gene; V was cut back by 1 base and J by 2 bases. The CDR3 runs 16 residues. Germline V gene sequence: CDR1 MGHRA, CDR2 YSYEKL. The CDR3 here is CASSQGAGTGTYEQYF. The CDR3 DNA follows: TGCGCCAGCAGCCAAGGTGCCGGGACAGGGACCTACGAGCAGTACTTC.

The CDR3: CASSIGRTYEQYF. For the CDR3, the DNA is TGTGCCAGTAGTATTGGCAGGACCTACGAGCAGTACTTC. The chain has TRBV19 and TRBJ2-7; D is ambiguous. CDR3 size: 13 residues. From germline, CDR1 is LNHDA and CDR2 SQIVND (reference sequence). Between the trimmed V and J ends, which lost 3 bases and 2 bases, there was a span of 8 bases.

This chain joins TRBV5-1 and TRBJ2-3; D gene ambiguous. Germline CDR1 and CDR2: SGHRS and YFSETQ. With 2 bases removed from V and 1 base from J, the gap between germline ends came to 5 bases. This CDR3 is built from 13 residues. The CDR3 region is CASSLPGTDTQYF. CDR3 sequence (DNA): TGCGCCAGCAGCTTACCAGGCACAGATACGCAGTATTTT.

The V and J genes are TRBV6-5 and TRBJ2-5; D unresolved. The CDR3 extends over 13 amino acids. The germline gives CDR1 MNHEY, CDR2 SVGAGI. Trimming stripped 5 bases from V and 0 bases from J, with 7 bases between. For the CDR3, the DNA is TGTGCCAGCAGTCGACAACACCAAGAGACCCAGTACTTC. This encodes CASSRQHQETQYF.

This chain links TRBV18 with TRBJ1-3; D unclear. This CDR3 is built from 16 residues. Germline CDR1 reads KGHSH; CDR2 reads LQKENI. Between the trimmed V and J ends, which lost 2 bases and 1 base, there was a span of 12 bases. CDR3 nucleotide sequence: TGTGCCAGCTCACCAAGGGCTAAGGGTTCTGGAAACACCATATATTTT. Amino acid sequence: CASSPRAKGSGNTIYF.

This chain links TRBV7-2 with TRBJ2-7; perhaps TRBD2 as D (6 bases). CDR1 is SGHTA, CDR2 FQGNSA, per germline. This CDR3 has 16 residues. V shed 1 base and J shed 0 bases, with 13 bases lying between them. The CDR3 DNA is TGTGCCAGCAGCTTAGTGGGCGGGGACCGCTCCTACGAGCAGTACTTC. This gives the protein CASSLVGGDRSYEQYF. The variable domain in full, with the rest retrieved from reference TRBV7-2 and TRBJ2-7, is GAGVSQSPSNKVTEKGKDVELRCDPISGHTALYWYRQSLGQGLEFLIYFQGNSAPDKSGLPSDRFSAERTGGSVSTLTIQRTQQEDSAVYLCASSLVGGDRSYEQYFGPGTRLTVT.

This chain uses TRBV7-8 with TRBJ2-5, with D uncertain. CDR1 is SGHVS and CDR2 is FQNEAQ in the germline V gene. Trimming left V 4 bases short and J 11 bases short, with 26 bases between. This CDR3 comprises 16 residues. The CDR3 loop reads CASSYVFMGTELGQYF. CDR3 sequence (DNA): TGTGCCAGCAGCTACGTTTTTATGGGCACTGAGTTGGGACAGTACTTC.

The CDR3 nucleotides are TGTGCCAGCACCGGAATGGGGGGCGGGGACTATGGCTACACCTTC. Translating it yields CASTGMGGGDYGYTF. The V and J genes are TRBV6-1 and TRBJ1-2, with a weak D call TRBD1 (6 bases). V lost 7 bases to trimming and J lost 3 bases, with 18 bases between them. CDR3 length equals 15 residues. Germline-derived CDR1 and CDR2 are MNHNS and SASEGT.

J is TRBJ1-2 and V is TRBV5-1, with D tentatively TRBD1 (6 bases). CDR3 length equals 15 residues. The germline V gene encodes CDR1 SGHRS and CDR2 YFSETQ. V dropped 0 bases and J dropped 2 bases, with 11 bases sitting between them. Here the CDR3 DNA reads TGCGCCAGCAGCTTGGAACAGGGTGGAAACTATGGCTACACCTTC. It codes for CASSLEQGGNYGYTF.

The rearrangement uses TRBV9 and TRBJ2-7; 7 bases align to TRBD1. The CDR3 has 15 residues. Germline V gives CDR1 SGDLS, CDR2 YYNGEE. The trim removed 4 bases at V and 3 bases at J, leaving 10 bases unmatched. The CDR3 spells CASSPRGSVNYEQYF. The DNA of the CDR3 is TGTGCCAGCAGCCCCAGGGGGAGCGTAAACTACGAGCAGTACTTC.

This chain joins TRBV6-5 and TRBJ1-4; 8 bases are shared with TRBD1. This CDR3 contains 16 residues. The germline V gene encodes CDR1 MNHEY and CDR2 SVGAGI. Germline trimming cut 2 bases from V and 8 bases from J; bases unmatched to any gene: 10. Here the CDR3 reads CASSYIKGQGTEKLFF. CDR3 DNA: TGTGCCAGCAGTTACATTAAAGGACAGGGAACGGAAAAACTGTTTTTT.

The chain has TRBV6-5 and TRBJ1-3; no firm D call. The V gene lost 6 bases and the J gene lost 8 bases, with 8 bases spanning the gap. This CDR3 region has 11 residues. Germline V gene data show CDR1 as MNHEY and CDR2 as SVGAGI. The chain's CDR3 is CASSFQDTIYF. The CDR3 bases are TGTGCCAGCAGCTTCCAGGACACCATATATTTT.